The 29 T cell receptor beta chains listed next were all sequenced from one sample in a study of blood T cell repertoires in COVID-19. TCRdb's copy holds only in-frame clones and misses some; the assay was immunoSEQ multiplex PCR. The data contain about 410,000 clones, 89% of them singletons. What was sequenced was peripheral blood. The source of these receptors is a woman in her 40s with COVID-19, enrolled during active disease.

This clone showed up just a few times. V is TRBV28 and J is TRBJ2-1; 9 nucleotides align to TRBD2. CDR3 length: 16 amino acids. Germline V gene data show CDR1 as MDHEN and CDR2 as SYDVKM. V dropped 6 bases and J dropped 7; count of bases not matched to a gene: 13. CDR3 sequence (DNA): TGTGCCAGCAGCCCCTCAAAGACTAGCGGAGTTAATGAGCAGTTCTTC. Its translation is CASSPSKTSGVNEQFF.

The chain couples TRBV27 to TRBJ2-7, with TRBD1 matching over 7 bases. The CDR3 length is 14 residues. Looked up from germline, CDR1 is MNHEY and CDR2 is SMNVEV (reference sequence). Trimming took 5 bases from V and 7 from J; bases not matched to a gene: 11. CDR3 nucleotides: TGTGCCAGCAGTCGGGGACAGTGGGCTAGAGAGCAGTACTTC. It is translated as CASSRGQWAREQYF.

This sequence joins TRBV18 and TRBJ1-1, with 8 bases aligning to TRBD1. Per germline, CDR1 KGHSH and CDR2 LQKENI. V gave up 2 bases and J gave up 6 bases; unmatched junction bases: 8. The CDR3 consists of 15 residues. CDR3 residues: CASSPTKQGAPEAFF. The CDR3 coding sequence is TGTGCCAGCTCACCAACGAAGCAGGGGGCACCTGAAGCTTTCTTT.

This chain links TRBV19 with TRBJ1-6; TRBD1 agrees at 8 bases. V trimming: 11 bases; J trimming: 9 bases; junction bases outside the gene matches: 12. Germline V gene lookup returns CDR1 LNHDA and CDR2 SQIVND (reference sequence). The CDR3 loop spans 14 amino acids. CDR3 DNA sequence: TGTGCCGCCCAATCAGGGGGCTTTGGTTCACCCCTCCACTTT. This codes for CAAQSGGFGSPLHF.

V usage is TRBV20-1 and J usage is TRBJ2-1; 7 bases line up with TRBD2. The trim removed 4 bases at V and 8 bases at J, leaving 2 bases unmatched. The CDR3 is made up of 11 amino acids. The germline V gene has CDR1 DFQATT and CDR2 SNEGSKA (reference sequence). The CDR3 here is CSATSGDEQFF. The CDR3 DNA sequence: TGCAGTGCTACTAGCGGCGATGAGCAGTTCTTC.

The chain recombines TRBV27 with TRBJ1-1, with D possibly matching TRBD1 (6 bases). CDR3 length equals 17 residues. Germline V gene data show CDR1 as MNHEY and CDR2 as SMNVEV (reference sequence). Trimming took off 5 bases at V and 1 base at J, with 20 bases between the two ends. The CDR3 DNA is TGTGCCAGCAGTCCATGGGAACGGGGACATAGGAACACTGAAGCTTTCTTT. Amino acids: CASSPWERGHRNTEAFF.

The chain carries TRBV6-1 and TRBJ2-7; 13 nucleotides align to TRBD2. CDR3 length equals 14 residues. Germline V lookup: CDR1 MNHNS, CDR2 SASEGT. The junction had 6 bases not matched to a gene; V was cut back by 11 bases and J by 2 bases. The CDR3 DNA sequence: TGTGCCTCAGGGGGACTAGCGGGGACCTACGAGCAGTACTTC. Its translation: CASGGLAGTYEQYF.

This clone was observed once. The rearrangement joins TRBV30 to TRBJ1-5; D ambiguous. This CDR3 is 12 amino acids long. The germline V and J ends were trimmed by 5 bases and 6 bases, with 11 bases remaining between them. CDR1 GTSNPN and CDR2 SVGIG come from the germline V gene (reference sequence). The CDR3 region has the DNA TGTGCCTGGGGGCAGGCCAGTCAGCCCCAGCATTTT. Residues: CAWGQASQPQHF.

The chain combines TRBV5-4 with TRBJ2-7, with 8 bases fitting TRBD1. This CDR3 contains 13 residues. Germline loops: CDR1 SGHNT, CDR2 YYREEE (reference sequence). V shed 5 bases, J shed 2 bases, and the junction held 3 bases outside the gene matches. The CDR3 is CASRGQGPYEQYF. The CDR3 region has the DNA TGTGCCAGCAGAGGACAGGGACCCTACGAGCAGTACTTC.

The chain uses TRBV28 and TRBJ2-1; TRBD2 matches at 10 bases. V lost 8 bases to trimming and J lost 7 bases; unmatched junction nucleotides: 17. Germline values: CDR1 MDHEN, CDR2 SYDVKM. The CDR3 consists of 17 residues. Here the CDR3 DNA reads TGTGCCAGCGCCCCACTTTCAGCGGGAGGGGTTAGGAATGAGCAGTTCTTC. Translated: CASAPLSAGGVRNEQFF.

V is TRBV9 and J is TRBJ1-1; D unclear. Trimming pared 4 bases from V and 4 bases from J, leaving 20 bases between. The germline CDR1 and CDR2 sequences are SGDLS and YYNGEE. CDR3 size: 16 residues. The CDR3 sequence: CASSSIEFPRGTEAFF. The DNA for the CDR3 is TGTGCCAGCAGCAGTATTGAATTCCCGCGGGGCACTGAAGCTTTCTTT.

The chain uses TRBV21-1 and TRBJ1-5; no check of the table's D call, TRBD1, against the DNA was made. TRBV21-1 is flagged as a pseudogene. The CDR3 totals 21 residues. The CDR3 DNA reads TGTGCCAGCAGTTCTTTCATTAATGGGGACAGCGGTAGTGAATTCCCGGCACCCCAGCATTTT. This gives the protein CASSSFINGDSGSEFPAPQHF.

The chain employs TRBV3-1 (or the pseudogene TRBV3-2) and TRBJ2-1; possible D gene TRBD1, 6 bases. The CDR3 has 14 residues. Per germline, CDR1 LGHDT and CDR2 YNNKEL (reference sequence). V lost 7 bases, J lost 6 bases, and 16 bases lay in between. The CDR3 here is CASTLQGAFNEQFF. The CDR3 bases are TGTGCCAGCACCTTACAGGGAGCCTTCAATGAGCAGTTCTTC.

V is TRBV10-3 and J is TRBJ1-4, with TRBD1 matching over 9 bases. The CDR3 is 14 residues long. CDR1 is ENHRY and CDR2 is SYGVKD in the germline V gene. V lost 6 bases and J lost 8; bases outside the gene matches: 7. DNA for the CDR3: TGTGCCATCAGGGGGATTGGACAGGGGGAAAAACTGTTTTTT. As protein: CAIRGIGQGEKLFF.

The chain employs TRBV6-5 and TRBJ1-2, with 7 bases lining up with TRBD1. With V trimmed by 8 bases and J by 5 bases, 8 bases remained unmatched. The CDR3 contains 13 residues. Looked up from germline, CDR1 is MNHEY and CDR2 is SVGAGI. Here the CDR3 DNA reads TGTGCCAGCGGACAGGACCTCGGGTATGGCTACACCTTC. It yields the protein CASGQDLGYGYTF.

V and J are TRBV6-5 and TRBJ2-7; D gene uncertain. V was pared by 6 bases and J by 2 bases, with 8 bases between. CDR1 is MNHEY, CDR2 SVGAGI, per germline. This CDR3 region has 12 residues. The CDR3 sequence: CASSSGAYEQYF. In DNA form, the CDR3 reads TGTGCCAGCAGCTCCGGAGCCTACGAGCAGTACTTC.

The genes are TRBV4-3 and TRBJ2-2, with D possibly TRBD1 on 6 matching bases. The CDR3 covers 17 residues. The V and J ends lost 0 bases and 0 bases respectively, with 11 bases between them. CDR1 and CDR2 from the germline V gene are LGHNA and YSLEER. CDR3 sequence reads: CASSQDVNRANTGELFF. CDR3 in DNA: TGCGCCAGCAGCCAAGATGTGAACAGGGCGAACACCGGGGAGCTGTTTTTT.

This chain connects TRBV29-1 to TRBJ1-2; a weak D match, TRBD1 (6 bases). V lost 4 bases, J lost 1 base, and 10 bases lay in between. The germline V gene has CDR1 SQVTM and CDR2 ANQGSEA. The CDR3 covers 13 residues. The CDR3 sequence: CSVVGGRNYGYTF. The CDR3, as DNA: TGCAGCGTTGTGGGGGGGCGTAACTATGGCTACACCTTC. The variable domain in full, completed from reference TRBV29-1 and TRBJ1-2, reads SAVISQKPSRDICQRGTSLTIQCQVDSQVTMMFWYRQQPGQSLTLIATANQGSEATYESGFVIDKFPISRPNLTFSTLTVSNMSPEDSSIYLCSVVGGRNYGYTFGSGTRLTVV.

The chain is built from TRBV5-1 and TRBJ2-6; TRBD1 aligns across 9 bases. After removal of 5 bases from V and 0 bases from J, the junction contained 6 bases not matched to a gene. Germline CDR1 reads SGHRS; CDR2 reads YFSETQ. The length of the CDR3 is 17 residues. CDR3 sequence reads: CASSPGTGSSGANVLTF. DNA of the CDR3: TGCGCCAGCAGTCCCGGGACAGGGAGCTCTGGGGCCAACGTCCTGACTTTC.

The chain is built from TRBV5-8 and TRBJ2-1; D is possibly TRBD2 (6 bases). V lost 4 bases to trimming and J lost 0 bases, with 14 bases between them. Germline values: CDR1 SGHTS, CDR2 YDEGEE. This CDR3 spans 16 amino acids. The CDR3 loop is CASSGLASVSYNEQFF. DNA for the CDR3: TGTGCCAGCAGCGGTCTAGCGTCGGTCTCCTACAATGAGCAGTTCTTC.

The CDR3 DNA reads TGTGCCAGCAGCTCCCGACCGCCGGGAGGGGGTTACAATGAGCAGTTCTTC. This encodes CASSSRPPGGGYNEQFF. V is TRBV7-3 and J is TRBJ2-1; the match to TRBD2 covers 8 bases. This CDR3 has 17 residues. In germline, CDR1 is SGHTA, CDR2 FQGTGA. V lost 4 bases to trimming and J lost 4 bases; unmatched junction nucleotides: 12.

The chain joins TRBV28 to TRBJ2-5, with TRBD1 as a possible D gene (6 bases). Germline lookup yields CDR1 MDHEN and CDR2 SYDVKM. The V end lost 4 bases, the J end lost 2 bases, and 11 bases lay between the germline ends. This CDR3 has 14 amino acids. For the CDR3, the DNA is TGTGCCAGCAGTTATCTGGACAGACAAGAGACCCAGTACTTC. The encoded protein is CASSYLDRQETQYF.

CDR3 bases: TGTGCCAGCAGCTTAGCCGGGGGAGGGTCTGGAAACACCATATATTTT. Its translation is CASSLAGGGSGNTIYF. The chain recombines TRBV7-6 with TRBJ1-3; a possible D gene is TRBD1 (5 bases). V lost 0 bases to trimming and J lost 1 base, with 10 bases between them. Germline V gives CDR1 SGHVS, CDR2 FNYEAQ. This CDR3 is built from 16 residues.

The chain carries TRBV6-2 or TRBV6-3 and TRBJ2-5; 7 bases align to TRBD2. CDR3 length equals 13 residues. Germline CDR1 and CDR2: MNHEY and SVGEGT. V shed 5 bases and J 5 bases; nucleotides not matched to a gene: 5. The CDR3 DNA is TGTGCCAGCAGTCGTTGGGGGGGGGAGACCCAGTACTTC. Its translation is CASSRWGGETQYF.

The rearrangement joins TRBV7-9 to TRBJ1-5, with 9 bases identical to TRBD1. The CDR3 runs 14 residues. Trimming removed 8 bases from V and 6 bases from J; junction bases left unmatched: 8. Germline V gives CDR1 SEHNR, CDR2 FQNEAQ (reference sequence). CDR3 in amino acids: CASGGQGSAQPQHF. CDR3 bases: TGTGCCAGCGGAGGACAGGGGTCCGCTCAGCCCCAGCATTTT.

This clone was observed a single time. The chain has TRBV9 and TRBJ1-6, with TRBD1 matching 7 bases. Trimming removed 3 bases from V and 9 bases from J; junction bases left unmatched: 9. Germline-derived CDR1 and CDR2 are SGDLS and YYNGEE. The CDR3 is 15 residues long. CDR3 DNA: TGTGCCAGCAGCGAAACCGGGACAGTGTTTTCACCCCTCCACTTT. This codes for CASSETGTVFSPLHF.

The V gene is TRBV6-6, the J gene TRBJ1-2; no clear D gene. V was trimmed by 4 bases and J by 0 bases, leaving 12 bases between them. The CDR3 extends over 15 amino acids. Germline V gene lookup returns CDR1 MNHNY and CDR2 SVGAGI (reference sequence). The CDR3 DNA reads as TGTGCCAGCAGTTCCCGCAGGTCCTCTAACTATGGCTACACCTTC. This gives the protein CASSSRRSSNYGYTF.

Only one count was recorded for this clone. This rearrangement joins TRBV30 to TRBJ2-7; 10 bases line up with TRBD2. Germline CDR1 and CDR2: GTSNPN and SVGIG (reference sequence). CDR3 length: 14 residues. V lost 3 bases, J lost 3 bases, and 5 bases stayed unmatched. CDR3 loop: CAWSMASGSYEQYF. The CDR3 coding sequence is TGTGCCTGGAGCATGGCTAGCGGGAGCTACGAGCAGTACTTC.

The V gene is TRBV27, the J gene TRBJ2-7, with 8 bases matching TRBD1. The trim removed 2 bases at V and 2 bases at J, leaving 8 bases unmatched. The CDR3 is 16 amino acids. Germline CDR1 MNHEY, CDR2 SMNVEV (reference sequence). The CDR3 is CASSLRVRTGPYEQYF. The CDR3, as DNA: TGTGCCAGCAGTTTAAGGGTTCGGACAGGGCCCTACGAGCAGTACTTC.